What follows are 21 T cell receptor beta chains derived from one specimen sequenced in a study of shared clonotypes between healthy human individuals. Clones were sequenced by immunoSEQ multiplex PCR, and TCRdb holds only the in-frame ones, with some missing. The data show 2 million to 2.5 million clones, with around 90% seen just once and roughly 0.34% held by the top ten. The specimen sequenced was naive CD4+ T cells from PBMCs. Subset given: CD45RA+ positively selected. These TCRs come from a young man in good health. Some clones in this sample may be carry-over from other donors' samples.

The CDR3 here is CASSEKRDTQYF. The CDR3 region has the DNA TGCGCCAGCAGCGAGAAGCGGGATACGCAGTATTTT. The gene calls are TRBV5-1 and TRBJ2-3; D might be TRBD2 (5 bases). V lost 4 bases and J 6 bases, leaving 9 bases between the germline ends. Per germline, CDR1 SGHRS and CDR2 YFSETQ. The CDR3 totals 12 residues.

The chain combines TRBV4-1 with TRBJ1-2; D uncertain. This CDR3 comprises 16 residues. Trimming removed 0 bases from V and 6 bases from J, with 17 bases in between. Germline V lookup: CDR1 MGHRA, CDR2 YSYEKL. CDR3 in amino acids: CASSQDRIGRKNGYTF. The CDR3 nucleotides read TGCGCCAGCAGCCAAGATCGAATAGGGAGGAAAAATGGCTACACCTTC.

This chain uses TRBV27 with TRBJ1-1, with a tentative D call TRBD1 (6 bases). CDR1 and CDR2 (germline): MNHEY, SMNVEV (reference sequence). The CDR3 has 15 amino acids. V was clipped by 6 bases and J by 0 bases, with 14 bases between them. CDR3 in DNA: TGTGCCAGCAGCAATAGGGGGACTGTGAACACTGAAGCTTTCTTT. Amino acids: CASSNRGTVNTEAFF.

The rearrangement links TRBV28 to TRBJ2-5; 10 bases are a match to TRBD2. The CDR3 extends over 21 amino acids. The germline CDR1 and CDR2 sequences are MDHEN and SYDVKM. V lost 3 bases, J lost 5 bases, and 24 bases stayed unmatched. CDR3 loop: CASSFGSSGSRRWPSRETQYF. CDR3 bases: TGTGCCAGCAGTTTTGGCTCTAGCGGGAGCCGTAGGTGGCCCAGCAGGGAGACCCAGTACTTC.

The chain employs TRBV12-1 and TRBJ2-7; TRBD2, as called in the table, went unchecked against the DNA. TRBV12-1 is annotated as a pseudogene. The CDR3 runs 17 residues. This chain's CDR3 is CASSFAQGGRFSYEQYF. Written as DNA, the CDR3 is TGTGCCAGCAGCTTTGCGCAGGGCGGGAGATTCTCCTACGAGCAGTACTTC.

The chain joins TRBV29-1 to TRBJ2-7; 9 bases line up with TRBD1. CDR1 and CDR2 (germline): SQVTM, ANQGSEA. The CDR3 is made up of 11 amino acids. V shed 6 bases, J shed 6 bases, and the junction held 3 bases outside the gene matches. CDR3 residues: CSVTGGIEQYF. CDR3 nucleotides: TGCAGCGTGACAGGGGGGATCGAGCAGTACTTC.

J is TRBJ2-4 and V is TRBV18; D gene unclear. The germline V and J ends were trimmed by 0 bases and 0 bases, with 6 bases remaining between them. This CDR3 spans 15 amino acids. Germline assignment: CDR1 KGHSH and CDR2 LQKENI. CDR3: CASSPPTGAKNIQYF. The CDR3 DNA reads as TGTGCCAGCTCACCACCGACTGGAGCCAAAAACATTCAGTACTTC.

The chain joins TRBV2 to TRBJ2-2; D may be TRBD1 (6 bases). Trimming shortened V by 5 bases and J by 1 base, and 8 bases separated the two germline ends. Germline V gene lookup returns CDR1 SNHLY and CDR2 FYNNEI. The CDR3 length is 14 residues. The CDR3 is CASSPTGNTGELFF. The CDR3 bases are TGTGCCAGCAGTCCGACAGGGAACACCGGGGAGCTGTTTTTT. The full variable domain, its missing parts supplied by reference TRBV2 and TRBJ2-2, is EPEVTQTPSHQVTQMGQEVILRCVPISNHLYFYWYRQILGQKVEFLVSFYNNEISEKSEIFDDQFSVERPDGSNFTLKIRSTKLEDSAMYFCASSPTGNTGELFFGEGSRLTVL.

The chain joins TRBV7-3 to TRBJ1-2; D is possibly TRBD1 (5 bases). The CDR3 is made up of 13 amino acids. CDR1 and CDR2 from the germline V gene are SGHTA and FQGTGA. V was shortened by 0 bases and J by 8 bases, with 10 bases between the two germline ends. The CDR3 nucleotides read TGTGCCAGCAGCTTAACGGCAGGGCGCGGCTACACCTTC. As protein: CASSLTAGRGYTF.

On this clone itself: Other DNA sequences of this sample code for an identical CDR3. The CDR3 loop reads CASSIGGGSYEQYF. Written as DNA, the CDR3 is TGTGCCAGTAGTATAGGGGGAGGCTCCTACGAGCAGTACTTC. The J gene is TRBJ2-7, the V gene TRBV19, with D tentatively TRBD2 (6 bases). Trimming removed 1 base at V and 0 bases at J, with 7 bases between. This CDR3 spans 14 amino acids. Germline values: CDR1 LNHDA, CDR2 SQIVND (reference sequence).

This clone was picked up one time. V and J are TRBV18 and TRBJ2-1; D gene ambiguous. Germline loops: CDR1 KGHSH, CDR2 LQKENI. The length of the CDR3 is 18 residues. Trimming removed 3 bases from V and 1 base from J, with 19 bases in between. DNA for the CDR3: TGTGCCAGCTCACCTTATCATGGGCTGCCGAGTTCCTACAATGAGCAGTTCTTC. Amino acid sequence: CASSPYHGLPSSYNEQFF.

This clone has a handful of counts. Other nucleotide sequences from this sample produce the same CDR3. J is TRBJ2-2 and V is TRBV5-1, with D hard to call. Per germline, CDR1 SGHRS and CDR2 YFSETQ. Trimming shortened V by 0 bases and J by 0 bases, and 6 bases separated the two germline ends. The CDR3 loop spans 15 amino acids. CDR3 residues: CASSLDGANTGELFF. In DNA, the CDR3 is TGCGCCAGCAGCTTGGACGGCGCGAACACCGGGGAGCTGTTTTTT. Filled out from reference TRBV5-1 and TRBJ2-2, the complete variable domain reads KAGVTQTPRYLIKTRGQQVTLSCSPISGHRSVSWYQQTPGQGLQFLFEYFSETQRNKGNFPGRFSGRQFSNSRSEMNVSTLELGDSALYLCASSLDGANTGELFFGEGSRLTVL.

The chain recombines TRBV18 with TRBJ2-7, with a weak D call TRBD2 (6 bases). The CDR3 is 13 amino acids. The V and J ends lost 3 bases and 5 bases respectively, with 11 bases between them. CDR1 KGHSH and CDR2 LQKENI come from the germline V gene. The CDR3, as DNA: TGTGCCAGCTCACCGGTTCGGGAGAACGAGCAGTACTTC. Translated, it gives CASSPVRENEQYF.

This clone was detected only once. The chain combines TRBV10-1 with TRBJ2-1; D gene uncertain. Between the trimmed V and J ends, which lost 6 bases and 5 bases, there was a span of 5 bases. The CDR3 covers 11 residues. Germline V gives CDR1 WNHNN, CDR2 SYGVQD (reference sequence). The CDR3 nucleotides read TGCGCCAGCAGCGATCACAATGAGCAGTTCTTC. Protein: CASSDHNEQFF.

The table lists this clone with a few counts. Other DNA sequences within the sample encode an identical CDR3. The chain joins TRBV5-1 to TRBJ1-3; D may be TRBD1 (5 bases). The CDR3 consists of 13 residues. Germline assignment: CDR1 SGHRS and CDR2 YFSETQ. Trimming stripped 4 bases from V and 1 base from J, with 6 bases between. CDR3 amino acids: CASSQGSGNTIYF. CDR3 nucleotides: TGCGCCAGCAGCCAGGGTTCTGGAAACACCATATATTTT.

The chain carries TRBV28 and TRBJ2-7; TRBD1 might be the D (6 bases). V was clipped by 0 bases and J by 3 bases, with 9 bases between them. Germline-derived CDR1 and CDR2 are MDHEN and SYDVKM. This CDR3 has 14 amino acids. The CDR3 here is CASSLWGAVYEQYF. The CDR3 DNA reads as TGTGCCAGCAGTTTATGGGGGGCAGTCTACGAGCAGTACTTC.

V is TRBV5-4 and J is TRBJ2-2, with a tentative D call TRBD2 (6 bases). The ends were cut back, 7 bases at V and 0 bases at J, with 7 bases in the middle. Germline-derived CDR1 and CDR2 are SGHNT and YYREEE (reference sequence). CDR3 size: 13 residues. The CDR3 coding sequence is TGTGCCAGCGGGACTCCGAACACCGGGGAGCTGTTTTTT. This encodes CASGTPNTGELFF.

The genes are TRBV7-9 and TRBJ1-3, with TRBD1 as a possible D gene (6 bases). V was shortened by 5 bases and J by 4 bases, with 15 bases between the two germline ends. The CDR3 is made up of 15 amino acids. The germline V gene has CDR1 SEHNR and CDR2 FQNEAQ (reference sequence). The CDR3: CASSRGEQGGNTIYF. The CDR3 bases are TGTGCCAGCAGCCGTGGGGAACAGGGAGGAAACACCATATATTTT.

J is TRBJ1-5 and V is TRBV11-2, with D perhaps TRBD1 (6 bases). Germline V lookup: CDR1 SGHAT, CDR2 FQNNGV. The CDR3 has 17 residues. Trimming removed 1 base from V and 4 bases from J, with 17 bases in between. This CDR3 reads CASSLVQGLGANQPQHF. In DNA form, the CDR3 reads TGTGCCAGCAGCTTAGTTCAGGGACTGGGGGCTAATCAGCCCCAGCATTTT. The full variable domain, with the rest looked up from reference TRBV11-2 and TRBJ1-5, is EAGVAQSPRYKIIEKRQSVAFWCNPISGHATLYWYQQILGQGPKLLIQFQNNGVVDDSQLPKDRFSAERLKGVDSTLKIQPAKLEDSAVYLCASSLVQGLGANQPQHFGDGTRLSIL.

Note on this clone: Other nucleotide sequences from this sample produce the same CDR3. The CDR3 DNA reads TGCGCCAGCAGTCTGGGAAACTATGGCTACACCTTC. This encodes CASSLGNYGYTF. The chain employs TRBV5-1 and TRBJ1-2; D is unclear. CDR1 is SGHRS and CDR2 is YFSETQ in the germline V gene. V lost 5 bases to trimming and J lost 2 bases, with 7 bases between them. The CDR3 has 12 amino acids.

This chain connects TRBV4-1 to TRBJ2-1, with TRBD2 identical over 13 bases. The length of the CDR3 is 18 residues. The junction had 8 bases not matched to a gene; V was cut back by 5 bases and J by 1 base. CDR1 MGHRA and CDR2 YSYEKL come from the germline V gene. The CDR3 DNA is TGCGCCAGCAGCAGAACTAGCGGGAGGGCCTATTCCTACAATGAGCAGTTCTTC. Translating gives CASSRTSGRAYSYNEQFF.